Here is one T cell receptor beta chain with its context. Germline V gene sequence: CDR1 SEHNR, CDR2 FQNEAQ (reference sequence). Between the trimmed V and J ends, which lost 5 bases and 5 bases, there was a span of 19 bases. The CDR3 extends over 15 amino acids. 60 Vbeta and 13 Jbeta primers were used in PCR. Sequenced by immunoSEQ multiplex PCR; TCRdb stores in-frame clones only, minus some. The profile shows about 230,000 clones, around 89% of them singletons. These data are taken from a study of cytomegalovirus exposure and HLA in healthy donors. The sample taken for sequencing was PBMCs. This clonotype was sampled from a young woman in good health and CMV-seronegative. This rearrangement joins TRBV7-9 to TRBJ2-7; D is perhaps TRBD2 (6 bases). CDR3 amino acids: CASSPLASAWDEQYF. DNA for the CDR3: TGTGCCAGCAGCCCCCTGGCTAGCGCGTGGGACGAGCAGTACTTC. The whole variable domain, filled in from reference TRBV7-9 and TRBJ2-7, reads DTGVSQNPRHKITKRGQNVTFRCDPISEHNRLYWYRQTLGQGPEFLTYFQNEAQLEKSRLLSDRFSAERPKGSFSTLEIQRTEQGDSAMYLCASSPLASAWDEQYFGPGTRLTVT.